The TCR beta chain described here comes from a study of regulatory T cells in long-lasting Graves disease (dated by TCRdb to the early 2020s). Some background on the complete study: Antithyroid drugs had been taken for less than 3 months by newly diagnosed Graves' disease patients. This study used TCR sequencing and RNA sequencing of peripheral blood to compare persistent Graves' disease patients against newly diagnosed Graves' disease patients. The study was registered as a clinical trial and conducted in China. A total of 35 or so samples were covered by TCR sequencing, comprising approximately 13 persistent and around 20 newly diagnosed Graves' disease patients. Results and caveats for the whole study, not just this receptor: Persistent patients shared more public clonotypes among themselves (more than 2,500) than newly diagnosed patients did (about 970). The authors noted that the small sample size was a limitation that may lower accuracy. Only the TCR beta chain was sequenced and analyzed. TRBV28, TRBJ1-2 and TRBJ2-5 were preferentially used in persistent disease, while TRBV20-1 and TRBJ2-1 were favored in newly diagnosed disease. Lower TCR Shannon entropy and fewer highly expanded clones were observed in persistent Graves' disease patients than in newly diagnosed patients, which suggested clonal expansion. Peripheral blood alone was examined, since thyroid tissue, which constituted the primary lesion, could not be accessed.

To prepare the library, multiplex PCR was applied. The sequencing machine was an Illumina HiSeq 4000. CDR3 regions were amplified by Arm-PCR with iRepertoire HTBI primers to construct TCR beta libraries. Gel purification was performed on PCR products prior to sequencing. The source study handled its data this way. Across samples, 62 TRBV and approximately 15 TRBJ segments were identified and used for gene usage analysis of CDR3 amino acid clonotypes. COPE and FqMerger were used to merge the filtered high-quality paired reads into contigs. BLAST was used to align contigs to IMGT TRBV, TRBD and TRBJ reference genes, and CDR3 was defined according to IMGT. Highly expanded clones were defined as clonotypes with a frequency above 0.1%. Repertoire diversity was measured by Shannon entropy, and V-J evenness by the Gini coefficient. Public clonotypes were defined as clonotypes shared by more than one individual. The public sequencing data were trimmed at Q25 with fastp and processed into clonotypes with MiXCR by TCRdb, which kept only in-frame beta chains. A single entry per CDR3 protein holds the most common genes and DNA from its merged rows. It is TCRdb's table, rather than the study itself, that gives the V and J calls and clone size. This sample is represented by 350,000 to 400,000 distinct CDR3 sequences; about 16% of them were singletons. The leading ten clones occupy 22% of the sample.

Inclusive of the bounding cysteine and phenylalanine, the CDR3 is 10 residues long. Just the 30-base CDR3 DNA is kept, in frame starting at base 1. Reading the germline V gene (reference sequence) gives CDR1 DFQATT and CDR2 SNEGSKA. V sheds 8 bases and J sheds 14 bases, leaving 13 bases between their ends. Regarding this clonotype: The antigen this receptor binds is unknown. Per-nucleotide qualities are absent, and no much larger clonotype sits a single base away.

In light of the paper, this sample's time point label describes: newly diagnosed GD, antithyroid drugs for less than 3 months. RNA was extracted from PBMCs in TRIzol for both TCR sequencing and RNA sequencing. The diagnosis of Graves' disease was made according to American Thyroid Association guidelines. The patients came from an endocrinology department in Xi'an, China. Each patient gave around 9.2 milliliters of peripheral blood, collected in an EDTA anticoagulant tube. Ficoll Paque Plus density gradient separation was used to isolate PBMCs, and no further T cell sorting was done. An Agilent 2100 Bioanalyzer and agarose gel were used to check RNA quality, while a NanoDrop 2000 measured RNA concentration.

The starting material was peripheral blood mononuclear cells (PBMCs), obtained at new diagnosis, from a patient treated with antithyroid drugs. The chain is assembled from TRBV20-1 and TRBJ1-6; perhaps TRBD1 is the D gene, with 6 bases matching. This TCR came from a female donor with Graves disease. The CDR3 protein sequence reads: CSPRDISLHF. The sequenced DNA: TGCAGTCCGAGGGACATCTCCCTCCACTTT.